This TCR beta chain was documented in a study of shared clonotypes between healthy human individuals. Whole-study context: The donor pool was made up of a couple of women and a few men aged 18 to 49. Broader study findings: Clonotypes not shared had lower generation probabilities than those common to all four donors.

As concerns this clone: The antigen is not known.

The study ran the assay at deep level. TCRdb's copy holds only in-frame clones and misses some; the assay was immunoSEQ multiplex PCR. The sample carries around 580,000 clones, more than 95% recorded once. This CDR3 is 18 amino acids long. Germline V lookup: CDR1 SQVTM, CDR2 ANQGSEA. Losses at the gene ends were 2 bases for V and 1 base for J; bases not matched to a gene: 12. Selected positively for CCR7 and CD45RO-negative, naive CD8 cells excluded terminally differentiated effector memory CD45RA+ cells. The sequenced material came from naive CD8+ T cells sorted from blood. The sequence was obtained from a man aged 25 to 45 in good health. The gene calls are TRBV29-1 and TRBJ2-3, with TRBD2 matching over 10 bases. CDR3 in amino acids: CSVEYLAGEVSGTDTQYF. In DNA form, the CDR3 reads TGCAGCGTTGAATATCTAGCGGGAGAAGTTTCGGGCACAGATACGCAGTATTTT.